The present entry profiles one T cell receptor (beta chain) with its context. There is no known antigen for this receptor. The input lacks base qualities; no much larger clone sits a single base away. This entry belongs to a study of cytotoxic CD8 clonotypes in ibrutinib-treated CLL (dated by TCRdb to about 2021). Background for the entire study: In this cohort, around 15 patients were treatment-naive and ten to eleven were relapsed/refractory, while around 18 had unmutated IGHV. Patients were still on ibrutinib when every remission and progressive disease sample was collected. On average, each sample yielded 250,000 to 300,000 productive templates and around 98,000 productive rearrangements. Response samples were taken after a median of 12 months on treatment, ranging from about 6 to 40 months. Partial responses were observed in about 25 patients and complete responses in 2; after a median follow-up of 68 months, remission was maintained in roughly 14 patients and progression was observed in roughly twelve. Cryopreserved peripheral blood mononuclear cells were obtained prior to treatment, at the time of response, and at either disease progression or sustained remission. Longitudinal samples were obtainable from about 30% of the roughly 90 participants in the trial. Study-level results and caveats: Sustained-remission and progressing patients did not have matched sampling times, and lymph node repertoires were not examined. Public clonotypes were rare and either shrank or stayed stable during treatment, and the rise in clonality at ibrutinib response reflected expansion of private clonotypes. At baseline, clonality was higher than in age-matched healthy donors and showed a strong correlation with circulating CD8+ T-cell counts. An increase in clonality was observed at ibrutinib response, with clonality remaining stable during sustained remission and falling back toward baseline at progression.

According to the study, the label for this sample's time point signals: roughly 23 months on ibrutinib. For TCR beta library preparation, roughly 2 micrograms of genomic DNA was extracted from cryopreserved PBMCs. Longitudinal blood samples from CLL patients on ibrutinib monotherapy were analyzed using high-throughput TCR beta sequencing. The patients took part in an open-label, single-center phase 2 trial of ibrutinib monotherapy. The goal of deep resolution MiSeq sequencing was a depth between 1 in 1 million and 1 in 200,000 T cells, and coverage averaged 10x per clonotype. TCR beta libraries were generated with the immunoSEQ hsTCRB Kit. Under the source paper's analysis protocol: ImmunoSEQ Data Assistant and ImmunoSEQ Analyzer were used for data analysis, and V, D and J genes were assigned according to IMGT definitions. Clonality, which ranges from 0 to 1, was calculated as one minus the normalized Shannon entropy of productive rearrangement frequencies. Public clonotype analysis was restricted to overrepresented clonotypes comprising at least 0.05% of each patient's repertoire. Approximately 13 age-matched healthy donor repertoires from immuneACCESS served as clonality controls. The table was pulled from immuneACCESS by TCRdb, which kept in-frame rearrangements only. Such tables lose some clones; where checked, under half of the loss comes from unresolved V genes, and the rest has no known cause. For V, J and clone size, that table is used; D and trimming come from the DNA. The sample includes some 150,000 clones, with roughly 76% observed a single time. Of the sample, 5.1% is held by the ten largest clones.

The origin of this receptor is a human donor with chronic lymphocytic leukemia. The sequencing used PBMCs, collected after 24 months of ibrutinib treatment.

At the DNA level, the sequence is TGTGCCAGCAACCATCGGGGGAGGTTTGAGCAGTTCTTC. Translated, this is CASNHRGRFEQFF. In this chain, TRBV7-9 is recombined with TRBJ2-1; the D gene is perhaps TRBD2, on 6 matching bases. From the cysteine up to the phenylalanine, the CDR3 has a length of 13 residues. The retained sequence is limited to the CDR3, 39 bases, with the frame set at the first base. The germline V gene (reference sequence) yields SEHNR for CDR1 and FQNEAQ for CDR2. V was cut back by 7 bases and J by 9 bases, leaving a gap of 16 bases between them.